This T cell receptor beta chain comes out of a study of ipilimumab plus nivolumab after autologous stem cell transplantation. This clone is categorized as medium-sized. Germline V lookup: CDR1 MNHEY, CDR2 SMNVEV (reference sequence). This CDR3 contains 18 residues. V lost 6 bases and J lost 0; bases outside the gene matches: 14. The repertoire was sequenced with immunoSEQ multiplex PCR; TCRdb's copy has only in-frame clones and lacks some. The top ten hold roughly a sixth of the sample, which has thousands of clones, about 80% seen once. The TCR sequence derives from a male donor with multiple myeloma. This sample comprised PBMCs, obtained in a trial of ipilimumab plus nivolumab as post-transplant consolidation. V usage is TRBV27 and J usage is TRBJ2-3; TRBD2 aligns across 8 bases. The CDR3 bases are TGTGCCAGCAGCCGGTTGGGGAGCGGGGGAGTTAGCACAGATACGCAGTATTTT. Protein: CASSRLGSGGVSTDTQYF.